Below, 22 T cell receptor beta chains from the same sample are listed, as sequenced in a study of blood T cell repertoires in COVID-19. Only in-frame clones appear in the TCRdb table, and some are missing; sequencing was by immunoSEQ multiplex PCR. The sample consists of 270,000 or so clones, roughly 84% of them appearing once. The sequencing sample was made of peripheral blood. All receptors come from a human donor in a cohort sampled during active COVID-19.

This clone occurred a few times. The chain recombines TRBV3-1 (or the pseudogene TRBV3-2) with TRBJ2-1; D is possibly TRBD1 (6 bases). Trimming stripped 3 bases from V and 15 bases from J, with 18 bases between. This CDR3 comprises 13 residues. Germline loops: CDR1 LGHDT, CDR2 YNNKEL (reference sequence). The CDR3 DNA follows: TGTGCCAGCAGCCATCATTCGGGGACACGGTGGTTCTTC. Protein product: CASSHHSGTRWFF.

This sequence joins TRBV21-1 and TRBJ2-7; TRBD1 reflects the table's D call only, with no check against the DNA. TRBV21-1 represents a pseudogene. CDR3 size: 16 residues. In DNA, the CDR3 is TGTGCCATCCTCCCCTTGTCCACCTCCAGGTTTTGCGAGCAGTACTTC. It codes for CAILPLSTSRFCEQYF.

This chain links TRBV7-9 with TRBJ2-5, with 7 bases lining up with TRBD1. V shed 5 bases, J shed 3 bases, and the junction held 6 bases outside the gene matches. The length of the CDR3 is 14 residues. Germline loops: CDR1 SEHNR, CDR2 FQNEAQ (reference sequence). CDR3 in DNA: TGTGCCAGCAGCCCCGGGACAGTGGAAGAGACCCAGTACTTC. It yields the protein CASSPGTVEETQYF.

This clone was counted only a few times. CDR3 sequence (DNA): TGCGCCAGCAGCTTGGGGGGCGACGAGCAGTACTTC. The encoded protein is CASSLGGDEQYF. The V call is TRBV5-1, the J call TRBJ2-7; a possible D gene is TRBD1 (5 bases). Germline assignment: CDR1 SGHRS and CDR2 YFSETQ. The CDR3 has 12 residues. The V end was cut by 0 bases, the J end by 5 bases, with 6 bases between.

The chain uses TRBV10-1 and TRBJ2-5; 7 bases fit TRBD2. CDR3 length: 14 residues. V trimming: 2 bases; J trimming: 2 bases; junction bases outside the gene matches: 2. CDR1 and CDR2 from the germline V gene are WNHNN and SYGVQD (reference sequence). CDR3 region: CASSERAGQETQYF. The CDR3, as DNA: TGCGCCAGCAGTGAGCGAGCGGGACAAGAGACCCAGTACTTC.

V usage is TRBV12-3 or TRBV12-4 and J usage is TRBJ2-2, with TRBD2 as a possible D gene (6 bases). V gave up 2 bases and J gave up 9 bases, with 7 bases separating them. The CDR3 totals 12 residues. The CDR3 coding sequence is TGTGCCAGCAGTTTAACTAGCCGGGAGCTGTTTTTT. Its translation: CASSLTSRELFF.

In its sample, this clone was seen once. This chain links TRBV6-4 with TRBJ1-1; tentative D call: TRBD1 (5 bases). The V gene lost 5 bases and the J gene lost 4 bases, with 17 bases spanning the gap. The CDR3 is made up of 15 amino acids. In germline, CDR1 is MRHNA, CDR2 SNTAGT. CDR3 region: CASSRAQGLGTEAFF. CDR3 sequence (DNA): TGTGCCAGCAGTCGGGCTCAGGGTCTGGGCACTGAAGCTTTCTTT.

The genes are TRBV28 and TRBJ2-3; D perhaps matches TRBD1 (6 bases). V was shortened by 7 bases and J by 9 bases, with 11 bases between the two germline ends. Germline V CDR1 and CDR2: MDHEN, SYDVKM. The CDR3 spans 11 residues. CDR3: CASKTDRTQYF. In nucleotides, the CDR3 is TGTGCCAGCAAGACCGACAGGACGCAGTATTTT.

The chain recombines TRBV19 with TRBJ1-5; 11 bases map to TRBD1. The germline CDR1 and CDR2 sequences are LNHDA and SQIVND (reference sequence). The CDR3 contains 16 residues. J gave up 5 bases and V 7 bases, and 10 bases lay outside the gene matches. This CDR3 is CASKFRDRGAHQPQHF. CDR3 DNA sequence: TGTGCCAGTAAGTTTAGGGACAGGGGGGCCCATCAGCCCCAGCATTTT.

This chain connects TRBV12-3 or TRBV12-4 to TRBJ2-7; 10 bases fit TRBD2. CDR3 length equals 13 residues. J gave up 5 bases and V 9 bases, and 7 bases lay outside the gene matches. The DNA for the CDR3 is TGTGCCAGTAAACGTGGACTAGCGGACGAGCAGTACTTC. Translating it yields CASKRGLADEQYF.

The chain uses TRBV7-2 and TRBJ1-5; 7 bases map to TRBD1. Germline V gene sequence: CDR1 SGHTA, CDR2 FQGNSA. J lost 6 bases, V lost 4 bases, and 9 bases had no gene match. The CDR3 extends over 15 amino acids. Here the CDR3 reads CASSSDRVSGQPQHF. In nucleotides, the CDR3 is TGTGCCAGCAGCTCTGACAGGGTTTCTGGTCAGCCCCAGCATTTT.

This sequence joins TRBV5-4 and TRBJ2-7; a possible D gene is TRBD2 (7 bases). Trimming removed 4 bases at V and 9 bases at J, with 23 bases between. This CDR3 has 15 residues. Germline CDR1 is SGHNT and CDR2 is YYREEE (reference sequence). CDR3 sequence: CASSPLTGSGVVQYF. The CDR3 coding sequence is TGTGCCAGCAGCCCACTGACAGGCAGCGGGGTTGTGCAGTACTTC.

The chain carries TRBV10-3 and TRBJ2-1; 8 bases align to TRBD2. The germline gives CDR1 ENHRY, CDR2 SYGVKD. This CDR3 spans 16 amino acids. The trim removed 3 bases at V and 6 bases at J, leaving 10 bases unmatched. The CDR3 protein is CAISDPPSGSPNEQFF. The CDR3 nucleotides are TGTGCCATCAGTGACCCCCCCAGCGGGAGTCCCAATGAGCAGTTCTTC.

The rearrangement links TRBV20-1 to TRBJ2-3, with D possibly being TRBD1 (5 bases). Deletions cut 6 bases from V and 6 bases from J, with 10 bases between. This CDR3 is built from 11 residues. Looked up from germline, CDR1 is DFQATT and CDR2 is SNEGSKA (reference sequence). CDR3 protein: CSAGAGDTQYF. CDR3 bases: TGCAGTGCAGGGGCCGGGGATACGCAGTATTTT.

This sequence joins TRBV21-1 and TRBJ2-2; TRBD1, the D gene given by the table, was not confirmed from the DNA. TRBV21-1 is a pseudogene locus. CDR3 length: 15 amino acids. The CDR3: CASSNGQNPTGELFF. The DNA of the CDR3 is TGTGCCAGCAGCAATGGACAGAATCCTACCGGGGAGCTGTTTTTT.

The chain employs TRBV7-3 and TRBJ2-2, with 7 nucleotides matching TRBD1. Germline-derived CDR1 and CDR2 are SGHTA and FQGTGA. The trim removed 2 bases at V and 5 bases at J, leaving 2 bases unmatched. The CDR3 length is 14 residues. The CDR3 region is CASSLQGVTGELFF. The DNA of the CDR3 is TGTGCCAGCAGCTTACAGGGGGTTACCGGGGAGCTGTTTTTT.

In this sample, this clone turned up once. The chain recombines TRBV6-2 or TRBV6-3 with TRBJ1-4, with D tentatively TRBD1 (5 bases). Germline V gene sequence: CDR1 MNHEY, CDR2 SVGEGT. The CDR3 consists of 15 residues. V was clipped by 4 bases and J by 0 bases, with 9 bases between them. The CDR3: CASSSTTATNEKLFF. CDR3 DNA sequence: TGTGCCAGCAGTTCGACGACAGCAACTAATGAAAAACTGTTTTTT.

This sequence joins TRBV2 and TRBJ2-7, with 11 bases fitting TRBD2. Per the germline V gene, CDR1 is SNHLY and CDR2 is FYNNEI. The CDR3 spans 16 residues. The ends lost 3 bases at V and 4 bases at J; junction bases unmatched: 8. The CDR3 bases are TGTGCCAGCAGTGAGAGTAGCGGGAGGGCCTGGTACGAGCAGTACTTC. As protein: CASSESSGRAWYEQYF.

The genes are TRBV7-2 and TRBJ2-3; 12 bases fit TRBD2. Germline CDR1 is SGHTA and CDR2 is FQGNSA. V shed 2 bases and J 4 bases; nucleotides not matched to a gene: 4. This CDR3 is 16 amino acids long. DNA for the CDR3: TGTGCCAGCAGCTTACTAGCGGGAGGGCCTGCAGATACGCAGTATTTT. Translation: CASSLLAGGPADTQYF.

V usage is TRBV7-9 and J usage is TRBJ2-1; 10 positions match TRBD2. Germline V gene data show CDR1 as SEHNR and CDR2 as FQNEAQ (reference sequence). This CDR3 is 16 amino acids long. With 6 bases clipped from V and 5 bases from J, the junction kept 10 bases outside the gene matches. In nucleotides, the CDR3 is TGTGCCAGCAGGCCCGGGCTAGCGGGAGATCACAATGAGCAGTTCTTC. This gives the protein CASRPGLAGDHNEQFF. The whole variable domain, filled in from reference TRBV7-9 and TRBJ2-1, reads DTGVSQNPRHKITKRGQNVTFRCDPISEHNRLYWYRQTLGQGPEFLTYFQNEAQLEKSRLLSDRFSAERPKGSFSTLEIQRTEQGDSAMYLCASRPGLAGDHNEQFFGPGTRLTVL.

The chain recombines TRBV28 with TRBJ2-3; 9 bases align to TRBD1. Germline V lookup: CDR1 MDHEN, CDR2 SYDVKM. Unmatched junction bases numbered 17, after V lost 5 bases and J lost 5 bases. This CDR3 has 18 residues. This CDR3 reads CASSVAPGTGIYGDTQYF. In nucleotides, the CDR3 is TGTGCCAGCAGTGTCGCTCCCGGGACAGGGATATATGGAGATACGCAGTATTTT.

This chain joins TRBV4-2 and TRBJ1-2; D remains unclear. CDR3 size: 15 residues. Trimming stripped 0 bases from V and 8 bases from J, with 16 bases between. Germline V lookup: CDR1 LGHNA, CDR2 YNFKEQ. CDR3 residues: CASSQDAGPSGGYTF. The CDR3, as DNA: TGTGCCAGCAGCCAAGATGCAGGCCCCTCGGGAGGCTACACCTTC.